The source of this TCR beta chain is a study of CD8+ T cells in alopecia areata. Peripheral blood, together with lesional scalp punch biopsies, was collected from alopecia areata patients. Isolated RNA was reverse transcribed into cDNA used as the sequencing template. Profiled with immunoSEQ multiplex PCR; TCRdb holds only in-frame clones, not every one. Altogether about 64,000 clones are present, about 40% being singletons, with the ten largest covering roughly 50%. Trimming at V came to 1 base and at J to 1 base, leaving 7 bases not matched to a gene. Looked up from germline, CDR1 is SGHVS and CDR2 is FQNEAQ. The CDR3 consists of 16 residues.

Sequencing was done on a sample of NKG2D-low CD8+ T cells sorted from blood. The V call is TRBV7-8, the J call TRBJ2-7; 7 nucleotides line up with TRBD1. The receptor was derived from a human donor with alopecia areata. In nucleotides, the CDR3 is TGTGCCAGCAGCTTAGGCACAGGGGTTTTTTCCTACGAGCAGTACTTC. Translation gives CASSLGTGVFSYEQYF.